The rows below give T cell receptor beta chains drawn from one sample of a study of identical twins. TCRdb reanalysed the 5' RACE reads using MiXCR and keeps one entry per CDR3 protein. The sample has over 550,000 distinct CDR3 sequences, around 7.5% seen once. A further study also used this sample, focusing on yellow fever vaccine responses in identical twins.

What was sequenced was PBMCs. The receptors were sampled from a woman between 18 and 30 years old in good health. The CDR3 runs from the conserved cysteine through the conserved F or W. A D gene is named only where the DNA matches it firmly. The size of a clone is reported for some rows only, either as once, few or many, or as a class for expanded clones.

v_gene: TRBV4-1
j_gene: TRBJ2-1
len: 17
d_gene: TRBD2
abundance: few
CDR3nt: TGCGCCAGCAGCCAAGAAGCGGGGCGTAGCTCCTACAATGAGCAGTTCTTC
CDR3aa: CASSQEAGRSSYNEQFF

v_gene: TRBV5-1
j_gene: TRBJ2-1
len: 15
d_gene: NA
abundance: NA
CDR3nt: TGCGCCAGCAGCTTACGACACCCCTTTTACAATGAGCAGTTCTTC
CDR3aa: CASSLRHPFYNEQFF

v_gene: TRBV12-3/TRBV12-4
j_gene: TRBJ2-1
len: 13
d_gene: TRBD1
abundance: many
CDR3nt: TGTGCCAGCAGTCCGGGACAGGCCAGAGAGCAGTTCTTC
CDR3aa: CASSPGQAREQFF

v_gene: TRBV6-1
j_gene: TRBJ2-2
len: 15
d_gene: TRBD2
abundance: few
CDR3nt: TGTGCCAGCTCTGGACTAGCGGGGAGCACCGGGGAGCTGTTTTTT
CDR3aa: CASSGLAGSTGELFF

v_gene: TRBV7-6
j_gene: TRBJ1-4
len: 15
d_gene: NA
abundance: few
CDR3nt: TGTGCCAGCAGCTTAGTCAGGGGAAGGGATGAAAAACTGTTTTTT
CDR3aa: CASSLVRGRDEKLFF

v_gene: TRBV29-1
j_gene: TRBJ2-7
len: 14
d_gene: NA
abundance: few
CDR3nt: TGCAGCGTTGATGCAGGTCTTAGTGGGTACGAGCAGTACTTC
CDR3aa: CSVDAGLSGYEQYF

v_gene: TRBV3-1
j_gene: TRBJ2-3
len: 12
d_gene: NA
abundance: many
CDR3nt: TGTGCCAGCAGCCAAGGCGGAGATACGCAGTATTTT
CDR3aa: CASSQGGDTQYF

v_gene: TRBV10-3
j_gene: TRBJ2-1
len: 15
d_gene: NA
abundance: NA
CDR3nt: TGTGCCATCAGTGAGTCGGGATATTCCTACAATGAGCAGTTCTTC
CDR3aa: CAISESGYSYNEQFF

v_gene: TRBV11-3
j_gene: TRBJ2-1
len: 16
d_gene: TRBD2
abundance: few
CDR3nt: TGTGCCAGCAGCTTAGATCTACCAGCGGGGTCGGGTGAGCAGTTCTTC
CDR3aa: CASSLDLPAGSGEQFF

v_gene: TRBV6-2/TRBV6-3
j_gene: TRBJ1-1
len: 12
d_gene: NA
abundance: many
CDR3nt: TGTGCCAGCAACGAACCGGGATTTGAAGCTTTCTTT
CDR3aa: CASNEPGFEAFF

v_gene: TRBV3-1
j_gene: TRBJ1-2
len: 13
d_gene: NA
abundance: NA
CDR3nt: TGTGCCAGCAGCCGCCAGGATCACTATGGCTACACCTTC
CDR3aa: CASSRQDHYGYTF

v_gene: TRBV11-2
j_gene: TRBJ1-6
len: 14
d_gene: NA
abundance: many
CDR3nt: TGTGCCAGCAGCTTAAGGGGGGAGCATTCACCCCTCCACTTT
CDR3aa: CASSLRGEHSPLHF

v_gene: TRBV9
j_gene: TRBJ2-5
len: 16
d_gene: NA
abundance: NA
CDR3nt: TGTGCCAGCAGCGCCAGGGGAGGGGGCCGGTCAGAGACCCAGTACTTC
CDR3aa: CASSARGGGRSETQYF

v_gene: TRBV6-1
j_gene: TRBJ2-1
len: 16
d_gene: TRBD1
abundance: few
CDR3nt: TGTGCCAGCAGTCTGGGGACAGGGGTTTTGTACAATGAGCAGTTCTTC
CDR3aa: CASSLGTGVLYNEQFF

v_gene: TRBV7-9
j_gene: TRBJ1-2
len: 17
d_gene: NA
abundance: NA
CDR3nt: TGTGCCAGCAGCCCCACCGGTGGGACACCCCGCGGCGATGGCTACACCTTC
CDR3aa: CASSPTGGTPRGDGYTF

v_gene: TRBV10-1
j_gene: TRBJ2-2
len: 13
d_gene: NA
abundance: many
CDR3nt: TGCGCCACCGGTACAGGGTACACCGGGGAGCTGTTTTTT
CDR3aa: CATGTGYTGELFF

v_gene: TRBV28
j_gene: TRBJ1-5
len: 16
d_gene: TRBD1
abundance: many
CDR3nt: TGTGCCAGCAGTTTGCCCGGGACAGGGGGTTGGCAGCCCCAGCATTTT
CDR3aa: CASSLPGTGGWQPQHF

v_gene: TRBV12-3/TRBV12-4
j_gene: TRBJ2-3
len: 19
d_gene: TRBD2
abundance: NA
CDR3nt: TGTGCCCGCAGTTTAGGTGGAGCGGGGGGGCCTCTAAGCACAGATACGCAGTATTTT
CDR3aa: CARSLGGAGGPLSTDTQYF

v_gene: TRBV4-1
j_gene: TRBJ2-1
len: 16
d_gene: TRBD2
abundance: many
CDR3nt: TGCGCCAGCAGCCAAGATAGCGGGAGGGCCTACAATGAGCAGTTCTTC
CDR3aa: CASSQDSGRAYNEQFF

v_gene: TRBV3-1
j_gene: TRBJ1-1
len: 13
d_gene: NA
abundance: few
CDR3nt: TGTGCCAGCAGCCAAGTCACAGAGACTGAAGCTTTCTTT
CDR3aa: CASSQVTETEAFF

v_gene: TRBV4-1
j_gene: TRBJ2-5
len: 16
d_gene: NA
abundance: many
CDR3nt: TGCGCCAGCAGCCAAGCGTTGGGCGGGAACCAAGAGACCCAGTACTTC
CDR3aa: CASSQALGGNQETQYF

v_gene: TRBV11-2
j_gene: TRBJ1-6
len: 15
d_gene: NA
abundance: NA
CDR3nt: TGTGCCAGCACCCCACGTGGGGTCCCCAATTCACCCCTCCACTTT
CDR3aa: CASTPRGVPNSPLHF

v_gene: TRBV7-8
j_gene: TRBJ1-2
len: 14
d_gene: NA
abundance: NA
CDR3nt: TGTGCCAGCAGCATCTCAGGGGCTAACTATGGCTACACCTTC
CDR3aa: CASSISGANYGYTF

v_gene: TRBV5-6
j_gene: TRBJ2-1
len: 16
d_gene: NA
abundance: many
CDR3nt: TGTGCCAGCAGCCCTACGCGGACGAGCTCCTACAATGAGCAGTTCTTC
CDR3aa: CASSPTRTSSYNEQFF

v_gene: TRBV12-3/TRBV12-4
j_gene: TRBJ2-1
len: 16
d_gene: TRBD2
abundance: NA
CDR3nt: TGTGCCAGCTTTGGGTCTAGCGGGAGCTCCTACAATGAGCAGTTCTTC
CDR3aa: CASFGSSGSSYNEQFF

v_gene: TRBV4-1
j_gene: TRBJ2-3
len: 17
d_gene: NA
abundance: few
CDR3nt: TGCGCCAGCAGCCAGAACCCCCCTAGCAGCTACACAGATACGCAGTATTTT
CDR3aa: CASSQNPPSSYTDTQYF

v_gene: TRBV25-1
j_gene: TRBJ1-4
len: 15
d_gene: TRBD1
abundance: NA
CDR3nt: TGTGCCAGCAGTCCACCGGGACAGTTAAATGAAAAACTGTTTTTT
CDR3aa: CASSPPGQLNEKLFF

v_gene: TRBV11-2
j_gene: TRBJ2-7
len: 17
d_gene: TRBD2
abundance: few
CDR3nt: TGTGCCAGCAGCTTCTTTAACGGCGGGAGGGCCTTGAACGAGCAGTACTTC
CDR3aa: CASSFFNGGRALNEQYF

v_gene: TRBV20-1
j_gene: TRBJ2-7
len: 13
d_gene: TRBD1
abundance: NA
CDR3nt: TGCAGTGCCCCCGGGACAGGGACCTACGAGCAGTACTTC
CDR3aa: CSAPGTGTYEQYF

v_gene: TRBV5-1
j_gene: TRBJ1-4
len: 18
d_gene: TRBD1
abundance: few
CDR3nt: TGCGCCAGCAGCGTCCGCACAGGGGGCCCATCAACTAATGAAAAACTGTTTTTT
CDR3aa: CASSVRTGGPSTNEKLFF

v_gene: TRBV10-3
j_gene: TRBJ1-1
len: 14
d_gene: NA
abundance: many
CDR3nt: TGTGCCATCAGCCCCGGACCGATGAACACTGAAGCTTTCTTT
CDR3aa: CAISPGPMNTEAFF

v_gene: TRBV27
j_gene: TRBJ2-2
len: 16
d_gene: NA
abundance: many
CDR3nt: TGTGCCAGCAGTTTATCAGCAGGGCTGAACACCGGGGAGCTGTTTTTT
CDR3aa: CASSLSAGLNTGELFF

v_gene: TRBV12-3/TRBV12-4
j_gene: TRBJ2-1
len: 16
d_gene: TRBD2
abundance: few
CDR3nt: TGTGCCAGCAGTTTAGCATTTGCGGGAGGGCCAAATGAGCAGTTCTTC
CDR3aa: CASSLAFAGGPNEQFF

v_gene: TRBV28
j_gene: TRBJ1-1
len: 15
d_gene: NA
abundance: few
CDR3nt: TGTGCCAGCAGTTTAACGGCCGTCATGAACACTGAAGCTTTCTTT
CDR3aa: CASSLTAVMNTEAFF

v_gene: TRBV20-1
j_gene: TRBJ2-3
len: 14
d_gene: NA
abundance: few
CDR3nt: TGCAGTGCTAGAGATGGCGGGTTCACAGATACGCAGTATTTT
CDR3aa: CSARDGGFTDTQYF

v_gene: TRBV14
j_gene: TRBJ1-3
len: 14
d_gene: NA
abundance: many
CDR3nt: TGTGCCAGCAGCCCCTGGGACTCTGGAAACACCATATATTTT
CDR3aa: CASSPWDSGNTIYF

v_gene: TRBV7-9
j_gene: TRBJ2-7
len: 13
d_gene: NA
abundance: many
CDR3nt: TGTGCCAGCAGCACAGGGGGACTAGGCATTCTGTACTTC
CDR3aa: CASSTGGLGILYF

v_gene: TRBV24-1
j_gene: TRBJ2-5
len: 15
d_gene: NA
abundance: many
CDR3nt: TGTGCCACCAGTTCGGGGCAGGGGCCTGCGGAGACCCAGTACTTC
CDR3aa: CATSSGQGPAETQYF

v_gene: TRBV7-9
j_gene: TRBJ2-1
len: 16
d_gene: NA
abundance: few
CDR3nt: TGTGCCAGCAGCCTACAAGGCGGTTTACGGAACAATGAGCAGTTCTTC
CDR3aa: CASSLQGGLRNNEQFF

v_gene: TRBV21-1
j_gene: TRBJ1-2
len: 15
d_gene: NA
abundance: few
CDR3nt: TGTGCCAGCAGCAAAGTAGAGGGGACAGGCTATGGCTACACCTTC
CDR3aa: CASSKVEGTGYGYTF

v_gene: TRBV19
j_gene: TRBJ1-1
len: 16
d_gene: NA
abundance: NA
CDR3nt: TGTGCCAGTAGTATAGGCGGTTTAGCGGGGCTTGGTGAAGCTTTCTTT
CDR3aa: CASSIGGLAGLGEAFF

v_gene: TRBV6-1
j_gene: TRBJ2-7
len: 15
d_gene: NA
abundance: few
CDR3nt: TGTGCCAGCAGTGGGCTCGCGGGGGCGTTCTACGAGCAGTACTTC
CDR3aa: CASSGLAGAFYEQYF

v_gene: TRBV4-2
j_gene: TRBJ2-3
len: 13
d_gene: TRBD1
abundance: NA
CDR3nt: TGTGCCACCAGCCCCCAGACGACAGGGGAGCAGTATTTT
CDR3aa: CATSPQTTGEQYF

v_gene: TRBV5-1
j_gene: TRBJ2-1
len: 15
d_gene: NA
abundance: many
CDR3nt: TGCGCCAGCAGCTTGGGGGGTCAGGCTTACAATGAGCAGTTCTTC
CDR3aa: CASSLGGQAYNEQFF

v_gene: TRBV2
j_gene: TRBJ2-3
len: 14
d_gene: NA
abundance: many
CDR3nt: TGTGCCAGCAGTTCGAGACAGGGCACAGATACGCAGTATTTT
CDR3aa: CASSSRQGTDTQYF

v_gene: TRBV3-1
j_gene: TRBJ2-1
len: 16
d_gene: TRBD2
abundance: many
CDR3nt: TGTGCCAGCAGCCAAATGACTAGCGGGGGAATCAATGAGCAGTTCTTC
CDR3aa: CASSQMTSGGINEQFF

v_gene: TRBV5-1
j_gene: TRBJ2-5
len: 18
d_gene: NA
abundance: few
CDR3nt: TGCGCCAGCAGCTTGGCCGGCCCCCCCGTTTTCACACAAGAGACCCAGTACTTC
CDR3aa: CASSLAGPPVFTQETQYF